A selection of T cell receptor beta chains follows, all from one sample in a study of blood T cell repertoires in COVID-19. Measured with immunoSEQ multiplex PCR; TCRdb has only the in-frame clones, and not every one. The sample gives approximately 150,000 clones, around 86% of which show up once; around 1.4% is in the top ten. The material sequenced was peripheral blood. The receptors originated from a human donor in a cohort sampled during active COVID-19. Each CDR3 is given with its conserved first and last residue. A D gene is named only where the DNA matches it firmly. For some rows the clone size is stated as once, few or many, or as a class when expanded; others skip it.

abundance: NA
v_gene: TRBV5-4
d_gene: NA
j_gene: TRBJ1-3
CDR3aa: CASSLGVSGNTIYF
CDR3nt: TGTGCCAGCAGCCTAGGAGTCTCTGGAAACACCATATATTTT

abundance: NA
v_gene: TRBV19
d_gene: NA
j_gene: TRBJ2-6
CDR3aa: CASSPSGTGANVLTF
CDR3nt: TGTGCCAGTAGTCCCTCAGGGACTGGGGCCAACGTCCTGACTTTC

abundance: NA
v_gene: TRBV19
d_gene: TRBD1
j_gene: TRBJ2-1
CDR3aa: CASSKRDRSSYNEQFF
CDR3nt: TGTGCCAGCTCGAAAAGGGACAGGAGCTCCTACAATGAGCAGTTCTTC

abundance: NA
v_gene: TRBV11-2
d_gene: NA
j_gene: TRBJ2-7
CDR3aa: CASSLDQTGTQYF
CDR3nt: TGTGCCAGCAGCTTAGATCAAACCGGTACCCAGTACTTC

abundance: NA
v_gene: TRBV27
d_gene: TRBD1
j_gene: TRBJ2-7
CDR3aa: CASSPRTGGLDEQYF
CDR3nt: TGTGCCAGCAGTCCCCGGACAGGGGGCTTAGACGAGCAGTACTTC

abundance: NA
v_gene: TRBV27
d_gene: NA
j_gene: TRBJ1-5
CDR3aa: CASSFWGGQPQHF
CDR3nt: TGTGCCAGCAGTTTTTGGGGGGGGCAGCCCCAGCATTTT

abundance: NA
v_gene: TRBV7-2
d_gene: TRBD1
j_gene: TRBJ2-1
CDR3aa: CASSSRQGRKFF
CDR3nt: TGTGCCAGCAGCTCGAGACAGGGGAGGAAGTTCTTC

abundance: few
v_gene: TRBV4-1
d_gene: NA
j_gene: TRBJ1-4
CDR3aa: CASSQDSNKKEKLFF
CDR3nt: TGCGCCAGCAGCCAAGATTCTAATAAGAAAGAAAAACTGTTTTTT

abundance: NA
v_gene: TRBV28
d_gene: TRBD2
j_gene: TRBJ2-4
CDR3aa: CASSTGTSGSAKNIQYF
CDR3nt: TGTGCCAGCAGTACAGGGACTAGCGGGAGTGCCAAAAACATTCAGTACTTC

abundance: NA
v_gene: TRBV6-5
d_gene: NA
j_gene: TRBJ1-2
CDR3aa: CASSSLGRGYTF
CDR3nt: TGTGCCAGCAGTTCCCTTGGGAGGGGCTACACCTTC

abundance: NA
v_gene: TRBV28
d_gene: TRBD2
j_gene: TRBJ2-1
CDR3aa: CASSFGRLAGSEQFF
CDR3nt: TGTGCCAGCAGTTTTGGTCGACTAGCGGGATCTGAGCAGTTCTTC

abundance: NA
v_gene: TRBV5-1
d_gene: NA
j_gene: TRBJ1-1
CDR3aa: CASSSSGRPLMNTEAFF
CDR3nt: TGCGCCAGCAGCTCCTCTGGGCGTCCACTCATGAACACTGAAGCTTTCTTT

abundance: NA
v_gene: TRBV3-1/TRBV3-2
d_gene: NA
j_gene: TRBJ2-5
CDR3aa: CASSQVYRAGTQYF
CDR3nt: TGTGCCAGCAGCCAAGTCTATCGAGCCGGGACCCAGTACTTC

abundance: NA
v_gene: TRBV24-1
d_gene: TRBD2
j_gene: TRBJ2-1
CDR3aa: CATSDLQKLAGGGEQFF
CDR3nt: TGTGCCACCAGTGATTTGCAGAAACTAGCGGGAGGAGGTGAGCAGTTCTTC